The 21 T cell receptor beta chains below all came from one sample that was sequenced in a study of response to subunit inactivated influenza vaccine. TCRdb re-analysed the RT-PCR reads in MiXCR, keeping a single row per CDR3 protein. Here the sample spans more than 450,000 distinct CDR3 sequences, about 11% being singletons. The same sample was also used in a study of T cells expressing NK-cell markers. That work states: Making the TCR beta cDNA relied on 5'RACE template switching with UMIs.

The sample in question was PBMCs from blood, obtained on the day of vaccination. Receptor source: a man in his forties or fifties who received an inactivated influenza vaccine.

This clonotype was seen more than once but under ten times. V is TRBV5-1 and J is TRBJ1-5; TRBD1 agrees at 7 bases. CDR1 is SGHRS and CDR2 is YFSETQ in the germline V gene. With V trimmed by 4 bases and J by 1 base, 8 bases remained unmatched. The CDR3 has 16 residues. The CDR3 loop reads CASSAAQGTSNQPQHF. The CDR3 nucleotides are TGCGCCAGCAGCGCAGCACAGGGGACGAGCAATCAGCCCCAGCATTTT. Combining the CDR3 with reference TRBV5-1 and TRBJ1-5 gives the whole variable domain KAGVTQTPRYLIKTRGQQVTLSCSPISGHRSVSWYQQTPGQGLQFLFEYFSETQRNKGNFPGRFSGRQFSNSRSEMNVSTLELGDSALYLCASSAAQGTSNQPQHFGDGTRLSIL.

In this sample, this clonotype turned up many times. The chain has TRBV28 and TRBJ2-7; tentatively, D is TRBD1 (6 bases). In germline, CDR1 is MDHEN, CDR2 SYDVKM. The CDR3 spans 12 residues. With 5 bases removed from V and 4 bases from J, the gap between germline ends came to 9 bases. CDR3 nucleotides: TGTGCCAGCAGTCAAACAGGGTACGAGCAGTACTTC. Translated, it gives CASSQTGYEQYF.

The genes are TRBV12-3 or TRBV12-4 and TRBJ1-4; unclear D gene. The CDR3 length is 15 residues. Trimming took off 6 bases at V and 8 bases at J, with 19 bases between the two ends. The DNA of the CDR3 is TGTGCCAGCAGCCTAGGTTCGGCAGAGGGAGAAAAACTGTTTTTT. This sequence encodes CASSLGSAEGEKLFF.

A few counts support this clonotype. This chain uses TRBV5-1 with TRBJ1-3, with a possible D match to TRBD1 (5 bases). The CDR3 sequence is 14 residues long. V gave up 3 bases and J gave up 0 bases, with 7 bases separating them. Germline V gene sequence: CDR1 SGHRS, CDR2 YFSETQ. CDR3: CASSSDNSGNTIYF. The CDR3 nucleotides read TGCGCCAGCAGCTCGGACAACTCTGGAAACACCATATATTTT.

This clonotype was counted a few times. The chain carries TRBV10-3 and TRBJ2-3; D is undetermined. V lost 3 bases, J lost 4 bases, and 11 bases lay in between. This CDR3 is built from 14 residues. From germline, CDR1 is ENHRY and CDR2 SYGVKD. CDR3 protein: CAISENPGPDTQYF. Written as DNA, the CDR3 is TGTGCCATCAGTGAAAACCCTGGACCAGATACGCAGTATTTT.

This clonotype was counted ten times or more. V gene TRBV29-1 combines with J gene TRBJ2-5; possible D gene TRBD2, 6 bases. This CDR3 has 12 residues. Germline assignment: CDR1 SQVTM and CDR2 ANQGSEA. V gave up 5 bases and J gave up 1 base, with 8 bases separating them. The CDR3 DNA follows: TGCAGCGTTTCTAGCGCCCAAGAGACCCAGTACTTC. Translation: CSVSSAQETQYF.

The rearrangement links TRBV20-1 to TRBJ2-5; TRBD1 matches 7 bases. The germline CDR1 and CDR2 sequences are DFQATT and SNEGSKA (reference sequence). CDR3 length: 15 residues. The V and J ends lost 3 bases and 3 bases, in that order; junction bases with no gene match: 10. CDR3 sequence reads: CSASGGRGWKETQYF. The CDR3 DNA is TGCAGTGCTAGTGGGGGCAGGGGGTGGAAAGAGACCCAGTACTTC.

This clonotype was detected only a few times. The junction differs from germline at one of its ends, possibly a read error. The chain links TRBV4-1 to TRBJ2-2; tentative D call: TRBD1 (6 bases). CDR3 length equals 13 residues. CDR1 and CDR2 (germline): MGHRA, YSYEKL. DNA for the CDR3: TGCGCCAGCAGCCAAGACGTGGCAGGGGACCTGTTTTTT. This encodes CASSQDVAGDLFF.

This clonotype has a count of ten or more. This chain links TRBV7-9 with TRBJ2-1; D not resolved. The CDR3 covers 14 residues. V was clipped by 7 bases and J by 5 bases, with 15 bases between them. Looked up from germline, CDR1 is SEHNR and CDR2 is FQNEAQ (reference sequence). The CDR3 loop is CASTFTGTNNEQFF. The CDR3 region has the DNA TGTGCCAGCACCTTTACGGGTACCAACAATGAGCAGTTCTTC.

This clonotype appeared a few times. The rearrangement joins TRBV19 to TRBJ2-5; 12 bases match TRBD1. This CDR3 is built from 15 residues. Germline V gives CDR1 LNHDA, CDR2 SQIVND (reference sequence). Losses at the gene ends were 4 bases for V and 5 bases for J; bases not matched to a gene: 5. The CDR3 protein is CASSTGTGGSETQYF. CDR3 DNA: TGTGCCAGTAGTACCGGGACAGGGGGCTCGGAGACCCAGTACTTC.

A few counts support this clonotype. As DNA, the CDR3 is TGTGCCAGCATTAAAGTGGGACCTTTCTACAATGAGCAGTTCTTC. Amino acid sequence: CASIKVGPFYNEQFF. The chain joins TRBV12-3 or TRBV12-4 to TRBJ2-1; D possibly matches TRBD1 or TRBD2 (5 bases each). The CDR3 spans 15 residues. With 7 bases removed from V and 3 bases from J, the gap between germline ends came to 16 bases.

This clonotype was counted many times. The rearrangement joins TRBV6-2 or TRBV6-3 to TRBJ2-1; 14 bases are shared with TRBD2. This CDR3 comprises 20 residues. The germline V gene has CDR1 MNHEY and CDR2 SVGEGT. With 3 bases clipped from V and 0 bases from J, the junction kept 10 bases outside the gene matches. CDR3 protein: CASSYPGLAGVPSSYNEQFF. CDR3 DNA sequence: TGTGCCAGCAGTTATCCGGGACTAGCGGGAGTCCCTAGCTCCTACAATGAGCAGTTCTTC.

The chain joins TRBV7-9 to TRBJ2-5; 10 bases agree with TRBD1. The CDR3 is made up of 14 amino acids. Trimming cost V 8 bases and J 5 bases; bases outside gene matches: 8. Germline lookup yields CDR1 SEHNR and CDR2 FQNEAQ (reference sequence). The chain's CDR3 is CASGRQGAGETQYF. CDR3 coding DNA: TGTGCCAGCGGAAGACAGGGGGCTGGGGAGACCCAGTACTTC.

In its sample, this clonotype was seen a few times. This chain links TRBV27 with TRBJ1-6; D might be TRBD1 (5 bases). V was shortened by 2 bases and J by 6 bases, with 14 bases between the two germline ends. The CDR3 is 16 residues long. Germline V gene lookup returns CDR1 MNHEY and CDR2 SMNVEV (reference sequence). The CDR3 DNA reads as TGTGCCAGCAGTTTACGCGGCAGGGCGGTTAATTCACCCCTCCACTTT. This translates into CASSLRGRAVNSPLHF.

This clonotype was seen many times. This chain uses TRBV7-9 with TRBJ2-1; possibly TRBD1 for D (5 bases). Germline V gene data show CDR1 as SEHNR and CDR2 as FQNEAQ (reference sequence). The CDR3 has 13 residues. V lost 3 bases, J lost 4 bases, and 7 bases lay in between. CDR3 DNA sequence: TGTGCCAGCAGCTTGGACACTTACAATGAGCAGTTCTTC. Its translation: CASSLDTYNEQFF.

This sequence joins TRBV30 and TRBJ2-2; 8 bases match TRBD2. CDR1 is GTSNPN, CDR2 SVGIG, per germline (reference sequence). The V segment lost 4 bases and the J segment 5 bases; nucleotides outside the gene matches: 6. The CDR3 is 14 residues long. CDR3 bases: TGTGCCTGGAACAGCGGGAGCCAAACCGGGGAGCTGTTTTTT. It yields the protein CAWNSGSQTGELFF.

The genes are TRBV10-3 and TRBJ2-3; D unresolved. CDR1 and CDR2 from the germline V gene are ENHRY and SYGVKD. V lost 3 bases to trimming and J lost 3 bases, with 16 bases between them. This CDR3 spans 16 amino acids. The DNA of the CDR3 is TGTGCCATCAGTGAAAGTAGGAACCGCGTAACAGATACGCAGTATTTT. Residues: CAISESRNRVTDTQYF.

There are a few counts of this clonotype. The chain is built from TRBV7-2 and TRBJ2-1, with TRBD2 matching 7 bases. Trimming cost V 4 bases and J 4 bases; bases outside gene matches: 10. This CDR3 comprises 16 residues. Germline CDR1 is SGHTA and CDR2 is FQGNSA. The CDR3 is CASSSPGERDYNEQFF. In DNA form, the CDR3 reads TGTGCCAGCAGCTCTCCCGGCGAGCGGGATTACAATGAGCAGTTCTTC. Looking up the rest from reference TRBV7-2 and TRBJ2-1 gives the full variable domain: GAGVSQSPSNKVTEKGKDVELRCDPISGHTALYWYRQSLGQGLEFLIYFQGNSAPDKSGLPSDRFSAERTGGSVSTLTIQRTQQEDSAVYLCASSSPGERDYNEQFFGPGTRLTVL.

This clonotype has more than one count but fewer than ten. The chain has TRBV12-3 or TRBV12-4 and TRBJ2-5, with TRBD2 as a possible D gene (6 bases). V was cut by 7 bases and J by 3 bases, with 12 bases left in between. The CDR3 is 13 residues long. CDR3: CASNLRGEETQYF. The CDR3 DNA is TGTGCCAGCAACCTCCGCGGGGAAGAGACCCAGTACTTC.

For this clonotype: At one end the junction does not follow the germline gene, possibly because of a read error. The chain couples TRBV29-1 to TRBJ2-5, with TRBD2 identical over 11 bases. The CDR3 contains 13 residues. Germline values: CDR1 SQVTM, CDR2 ANQGSEA. The CDR3 DNA follows: TGCTGCGTTACGGGACTAGCGGAAGAGACCCAGTACTTC. Its protein is CCVTGLAEETQYF.

J is TRBJ2-5 and V is TRBV3-1, with D possibly TRBD2 on 7 matching bases. Trimming shortened V by 0 bases and J by 5 bases, and 13 bases separated the two germline ends. The CDR3 runs to 15 residues. The germline CDR1 and CDR2 sequences are LGHDT and YNNKEL (reference sequence). In nucleotides, the CDR3 is TGTGCCAGCAGCCAAGAGGTGGGGGGGCCCGAGACCCAGTACTTC. The encoded protein is CASSQEVGGPETQYF.